This TCR beta chain was observed in a study of Graves' ophthalmopathy and Graves' hyperthyroidism. Whole-study context: Peripheral blood was obtained at first diagnosis, ahead of any treatment. Notes on the study in general: The majority of expanded thyroid clonotypes above 0.001 frequency also occurred in blood.

Researchers classed hyperthyroidism as stable given no ophthalmopathy within 18 months of follow-up. The PBMCs had their origin in more than 9.5 ml of fresh peripheral blood. Investigators amplified TCR beta CDR3 regions from RNA transcripts. An initial RT-PCR round employing HTBI primers preceded a second-round multiplex PCR. One entry per CDR3 protein results from TCRdb running MiXCR on the multiplex PCR reads. The table has about 400,000 distinct CDR3 sequences, approximately 15% seen once. The CDR3 is 15 amino acids. The germline V and J ends were trimmed by 0 bases and 0 bases, with 6 bases remaining between them. In germline, CDR1 is MGHRA, CDR2 YSYEKL. As to this clonotype: The antigen remains unidentified.

The sequenced sample was peripheral blood. The chain carries TRBV4-1 and TRBJ1-3, with D unclear. The source is a woman aged 18-29 years with stable Graves' hyperthyroidism. The CDR3 here is CASSQDRSSGNTIYF. The CDR3 DNA follows: TGCGCCAGCAGCCAAGATCGAAGCTCTGGAAACACCATATATTTT.